This T cell receptor beta chain stems from a study of human T cells and chemical hapten exposure. Sequencing started from total RNA isolated from unfractionated whole blood. There are many counts of this clonotype. TCRdb redid the calling of the 5' RACE reads with MiXCR, one entry per CDR3 protein. The sample yields 120,000 to 150,000 distinct CDR3 sequences, approximately 4% seen once. The CDR3 is made up of 15 amino acids. Trimming removed 6 bases at V and 3 bases at J, with 18 bases between. The germline gives CDR1 SGDLS, CDR2 YYNGEE. This chain connects TRBV9 to TRBJ1-1; maybe TRBD1 (5 bases). The TCR comes from a female donor in good health. The CDR3 DNA reads as TGTGCCAGCAACGACCGATCAGGGATCGACACTGAAGCTTTCTTT. As protein: CASNDRSGIDTEAFF.